These 17 T cell receptor beta chains came from one sample sequenced in a study of control samples from healthy donors and cancer patients. Sequencing used immunoSEQ multiplex PCR; TCRdb keeps in-frame clones, though not all of them. This table holds over 200,000 clones, over 75% found once. The specimen sequenced was PBMCs. The receptors originated from a woman aged 55 to 70 with lung cancer.

The rearrangement links TRBV14 to TRBJ2-1; 10 bases align to TRBD2. CDR3 size: 16 residues. Per germline, CDR1 SGHDN and CDR2 FVKESK. J lost 9 bases, V lost 4 bases, and 12 bases had no gene match. The CDR3 is CASSPRLAGGLGEQFF. CDR3 coding DNA: TGTGCCAGCAGCCCTCGTTTAGCGGGGGGTCTTGGTGAGCAGTTCTTC.

The rearrangement links TRBV6-2 or TRBV6-3 to TRBJ1-5; D is undetermined. V was trimmed by 1 base and J by 6 bases, leaving 16 bases between them. CDR3 size: 16 residues. Germline V lookup: CDR1 MNHEY, CDR2 SVGEGT. In nucleotides, the CDR3 is TGTGCCAGCAGTTACTTGGCCGCGGAACGGGGTCAGCCCCAGCATTTT. Residues: CASSYLAAERGQPQHF.

The J gene is TRBJ1-4, the V gene TRBV7-9; D gene uncertain. The V end was cut by 5 bases, the J end by 1 base, with 14 bases between. The CDR3 covers 16 residues. Germline lookup yields CDR1 SEHNR and CDR2 FQNEAQ (reference sequence). CDR3 in DNA: TGTGCCAGCAGCCCTCCAGTGCTGGGAACTAATGAAAAACTGTTTTTT. This sequence encodes CASSPPVLGTNEKLFF.

The rearrangement joins TRBV5-1 to TRBJ2-3, with TRBD1 matching over 7 bases. The CDR3 runs 16 residues. Per the germline V gene, CDR1 is SGHRS and CDR2 is YFSETQ. Trimming removed 4 bases from V and 1 base from J; junction bases left unmatched: 9. This CDR3 reads CASSLRGLGGTDTQYF. CDR3 in DNA: TGCGCCAGCAGCCTGAGGGGGCTGGGTGGCACAGATACGCAGTATTTT.

The chain uses TRBV7-9 and TRBJ1-5; D gene ambiguous. CDR3 length: 14 residues. V was trimmed by 3 bases and J by 5 bases, leaving 11 bases between them. Germline-derived CDR1 and CDR2 are SEHNR and FQNEAQ (reference sequence). CDR3 bases: TGTGCCAGCAGCTTTGCCGGAAACCATCAGCCCCAGCATTTT. It yields the protein CASSFAGNHQPQHF.

The chain joins TRBV28 to TRBJ1-5; D is unresolved. Germline CDR1 and CDR2: MDHEN and SYDVKM. The ends were cut back, 6 bases at V and 7 bases at J, with 13 bases in the middle. CDR3 length: 13 residues. The CDR3 DNA follows: TGTGCCAGCAGACCGCGGCAGCCCCAGCCCCAGCATTTT. This codes for CASRPRQPQPQHF. Full variable domain (outside the CDR3, taken from reference TRBV28 and TRBJ1-5): DVKVTQSSRYLVKRTGEKVFLECVQDMDHENMFWYRQDPGLGLRLIYFSYDVKMKEKGDIPEGYSVSREKKERFSLILESASTNQTSMYLCASRPRQPQPQHFGDGTRLSIL.

V usage is TRBV7-9 and J usage is TRBJ1-2; D gene uncertain. This CDR3 spans 13 amino acids. CDR1 and CDR2 (germline): SEHNR, FQNEAQ (reference sequence). The ends were cut back, 0 bases at V and 4 bases at J, with 6 bases in the middle. The CDR3: CASSLAGSYGYTF. CDR3 nucleotide sequence: TGTGCCAGCAGCTTAGCAGGCAGCTATGGCTACACCTTC. Combining the CDR3 with reference TRBV7-9 and TRBJ1-2 gives the whole variable domain DTGVSQNPRHKITKRGQNVTFRCDPISEHNRLYWYRQTLGQGPEFLTYFQNEAQLEKSRLLSDRFSAERPKGSFSTLEIQRTEQGDSAMYLCASSLAGSYGYTFGSGTRLTVV.

The V call is TRBV5-4, the J call TRBJ2-7; 11 nucleotides match TRBD2. The CDR3 has 15 amino acids. J was trimmed by 0 bases and V by 2 bases; bases with no gene match: 1. Germline loops: CDR1 SGHNT, CDR2 YYREEE (reference sequence). The CDR3 DNA sequence: TGTGCCAGCAGCTTCACTAGCGGGAGCTCCTACGAGCAGTACTTC. Translation: CASSFTSGSSYEQYF.

The chain combines TRBV3-1 (or the pseudogene TRBV3-2) with TRBJ2-1; 12 bases fit TRBD1. The CDR3 covers 15 residues. Trimming took 2 bases from V and 9 from J; bases not matched to a gene: 5. Germline-derived CDR1 and CDR2 are LGHDT and YNNKEL (reference sequence). CDR3 in amino acids: CASSQRGQGASEQFF. The CDR3 DNA reads as TGTGCCAGCAGCCAAAGGGGACAGGGGGCGAGTGAGCAGTTCTTC.

V usage is TRBV2 and J usage is TRBJ2-7; 7 bases are shared with TRBD1. V dropped 2 bases and J dropped 8; count of bases not matched to a gene: 9. Germline CDR1 and CDR2: SNHLY and FYNNEI. The CDR3 has 14 amino acids. The CDR3 DNA is TGTGCCAGCAGTGAAAACCGACAGGGTGGTAAGCAGTACTTC. Its translation: CASSENRQGGKQYF.

This chain links TRBV25-1 with TRBJ1-6; D is uncertain. The germline CDR1 and CDR2 sequences are MGHDK and SYGVNS. The V end lost 7 bases, the J end lost 6 bases, and 4 bases lay between the germline ends. The CDR3 covers 11 residues. In DNA, the CDR3 is TGTGCCAGCATGGGTAATTCACCCCTCCACTTT. This encodes CASMGNSPLHF.

This rearrangement joins TRBV11-2 to TRBJ2-4; perhaps TRBD1 as D (6 bases). The CDR3 length is 18 residues. Germline CDR1 SGHAT, CDR2 FQNNGV. Deletions cut 5 bases from V and 0 bases from J, with 20 bases between. The CDR3 bases are TGTGCCAGCAGCCTGAGACTCCGGACAGTCTTAGCCAAAAACATTCAGTACTTC. Translated, it gives CASSLRLRTVLAKNIQYF.

J is TRBJ1-5 and V is TRBV4-1; 7 bases fit TRBD1. Germline CDR1 MGHRA, CDR2 YSYEKL. CDR3 length equals 14 residues. V was clipped by 2 bases and J by 7 bases; unmatched bases: 5. CDR3 amino acids: CASSQPGQAQPQHF. The CDR3 nucleotides are TGCGCCAGCAGCCAACCCGGACAGGCACAGCCCCAGCATTTT.

The rearrangement uses TRBV7-2 and TRBJ2-1; tentative D call: TRBD2 (5 bases). Germline lookup yields CDR1 SGHTA and CDR2 FQGNSA. The V and J ends lost 1 base and 8 bases respectively, with 18 bases between them. This CDR3 spans 16 amino acids. CDR3 sequence: CASSLGVLPAGDEQFF. The CDR3 region has the DNA TGTGCCAGCAGCTTAGGGGTTCTACCTGCGGGCGATGAGCAGTTCTTC. The variable domain in full, with the rest retrieved from reference TRBV7-2 and TRBJ2-1, is GAGVSQSPSNKVTEKGKDVELRCDPISGHTALYWYRQSLGQGLEFLIYFQGNSAPDKSGLPSDRFSAERTGGSVSTLTIQRTQQEDSAVYLCASSLGVLPAGDEQFFGPGTRLTVL.

The gene calls are TRBV6-5 and TRBJ2-3; D possibly corresponds to TRBD1 (6 bases). This CDR3 region has 15 residues. From germline, CDR1 is MNHEY and CDR2 SVGAGI. The V end lost 2 bases, the J end lost 2 bases, and 11 bases lay between the germline ends. CDR3 DNA sequence: TGTGCCAGCAGTTACATCGGGGACAACACAGATACGCAGTATTTT. Translated, it gives CASSYIGDNTDTQYF.

V usage is TRBV27 and J usage is TRBJ2-2; no firm D call. The CDR3 consists of 13 residues. CDR1 and CDR2 from the germline V gene are MNHEY and SMNVEV (reference sequence). Trimming cost V 3 bases and J 3 bases, with 5 bases left between them. In DNA form, the CDR3 reads TGTGCCAGCAGTTTTGGGGACACCGGGGAGCTGTTTTTT. This gives the protein CASSFGDTGELFF.

This chain uses TRBV7-3 with TRBJ2-1; D is unresolved. Germline V gene sequence: CDR1 SGHTA, CDR2 FQGTGA. The CDR3 has 14 amino acids. V dropped 5 bases and J dropped 4 bases, with 12 bases sitting between them. This CDR3 is CASSPQPGYNEQFF. The CDR3 region has the DNA TGTGCCAGCAGCCCCCAACCAGGATACAATGAGCAGTTCTTC.